This is a list of T cell receptor beta chains from one sample in a study of blood T cell repertoires in COVID-19. The protocol was immunoSEQ multiplex PCR, while the TCRdb copy is restricted to in-frame clones and leaves out a portion. The sample comprises approximately 100,000 clones, 80% to 90% of which are singletons, and 2% to 3% rests with the top ten. The sample comprised PBMCs or T cells enriched from blood (not recorded which). Every receptor here comes from a woman in her 50s who had recovered from COVID-19. The CDR3 runs from the conserved cysteine through the conserved F or W. The order of the fields is V gene, J gene, D gene, CDR3 protein. D genes are given only for firm matches.

TRBV11-1	TRBJ1-6	TRBD1	CASRTGTANSPLHF
TRBV28	TRBJ2-3	-	CASSLGQGTDTQYF
TRBV9	TRBJ2-2	-	CASSVDVSGDTGELFF
TRBV6-5	TRBJ1-2	TRBD1	CASTLQGGNYGYTF
TRBV7-9	TRBJ2-3	TRBD2	CASSALDTSGAGDTQYF
TRBV27	TRBJ2-1	TRBD2	CASVSRVSGGSSYNEQFF
TRBV19	TRBJ2-1	TRBD2	CASSRTSGANEQFF
TRBV9	TRBJ1-5	TRBD1	CASSATGGRQPQHF
TRBV28	TRBJ2-7	TRBD2	CASSLLAGGREQYF
TRBV7-3	TRBJ2-2	TRBD2	CASSLGLAGGPTGELFF
TRBV7-3	TRBJ2-3	TRBD2	CASSLTLAGGPDTQYF
TRBV19	TRBJ2-2	TRBD2	CASTLGGGLAGSITGELFF
TRBV28	TRBJ1-1	-	CASSFSSPGTLNTEAFF
TRBV5-6	TRBJ1-2	-	CASSFLMREDYGYTF
TRBV28	TRBJ2-7	-	CASSGFRGSYEQYF
TRBV18	TRBJ2-7	-	CASSPARDGQYF
TRBV5-1	TRBJ1-6	-	CASSLVGGADSPLHF
TRBV5-4	TRBJ2-2	-	CASSFTGTKNTGELFF